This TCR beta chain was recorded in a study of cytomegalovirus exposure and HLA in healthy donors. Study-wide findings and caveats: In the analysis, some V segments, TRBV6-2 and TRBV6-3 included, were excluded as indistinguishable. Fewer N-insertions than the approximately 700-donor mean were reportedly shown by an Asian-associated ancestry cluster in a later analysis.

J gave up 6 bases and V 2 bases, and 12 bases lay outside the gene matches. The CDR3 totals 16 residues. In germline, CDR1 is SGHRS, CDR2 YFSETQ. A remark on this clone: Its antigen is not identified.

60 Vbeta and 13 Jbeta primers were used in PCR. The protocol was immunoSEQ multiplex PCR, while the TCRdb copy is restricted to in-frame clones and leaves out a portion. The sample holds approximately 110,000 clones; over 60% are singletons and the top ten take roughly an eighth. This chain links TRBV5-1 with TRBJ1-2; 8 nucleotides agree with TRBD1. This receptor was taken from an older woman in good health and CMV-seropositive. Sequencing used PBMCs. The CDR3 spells CASSFGGTGGLDGYTF. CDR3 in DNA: TGCGCCAGCAGCTTTGGAGGGACAGGCGGTTTGGATGGCTACACCTTC. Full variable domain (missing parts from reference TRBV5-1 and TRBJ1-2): KAGVTQTPRYLIKTRGQQVTLSCSPISGHRSVSWYQQTPGQGLQFLFEYFSETQRNKGNFPGRFSGRQFSNSRSEMNVSTLELGDSALYLCASSFGGTGGLDGYTFGSGTRLTVV.